The source of this T cell receptor beta chain is a study of CD8 T cells in ankylosing spondylitis. This clonotype showed up just a few times. The target antigen is unknown. TCRdb analysed the 5' RACE reads with MiXCR anew, one entry per CDR3 protein. The table records about 150,000 distinct CDR3 sequences, 25% to 35% of them present only once. Findings and limits, study-wide: The authors reported significant enrichment of disease-linked clones in matched ankylosing spondylitis synovial fluid.

Trimming left V 7 bases short and J 2 bases short, with 4 bases between. The CDR3 is 11 amino acids. The germline CDR1 and CDR2 sequences are SEHNR and FQNEAQ (reference sequence). The clonotype comes from a male donor with ankylosing spondylitis. Specimen: synovial fluid, either unsorted or a sorted T cell fraction (not recorded which). V and J are TRBV7-9 and TRBJ2-3; D uncertain. CDR3 sequence reads: CASTFTDTQYF. The CDR3 bases are TGTGCCAGCACTTTCACAGATACGCAGTATTTT.